This is a list of T cell receptor beta chains from one sample in a study of T-cell memory formation after mild COVID-19. TCRdb independently ran MiXCR on the 5' RACE reads; one entry per CDR3 protein. The sample carries about 140,000 distinct CDR3 sequences, about 14% recorded once. Specimen: PBMCs or a T cell subset sorted from them (not recorded which). Receptors originate from an adult woman who had mild COVID-19 (a few samples of this study predate the infection). Cell type and time point are not known. CDR3s include the opening cysteine and the closing phenylalanine or tryptophan. Each record gives: CDR3 DNA, CDR3 protein, J gene, D gene, V gene, clone size. The D gene is left open where the match is weak. The size field is filled for only some rows; it gives once, few, many or a size class.

DNA: TGTGCCAGCACCTTCGAGACAGAGTTAAACACTGAAGCTTTCTTT
CDR3: CASTFETELNTEAFF
J: TRBJ1-1
D: -
V: TRBV12-3/TRBV12-4
size: -

DNA: TGTGCCAGCAGCTTAATAAGGGCGTCCGCTGAAGCTTTCTTT
CDR3: CASSLIRASAEAFF
J: TRBJ1-1
D: -
V: TRBV11-2
size: few

DNA: TGTGCCACCAGTGATTTGCGGAGGGAAGGCAATCAGCCCCAGCATTTT
CDR3: CATSDLRREGNQPQHF
J: TRBJ1-5
D: -
V: TRBV24-1
size: few

DNA: TGCGCCAGCAGCCAAGGATTTGGTGGGGGCACTGAAGCTTTCTTT
CDR3: CASSQGFGGGTEAFF
J: TRBJ1-1
D: -
V: TRBV4-1
size: -

DNA: TGCGCCAGCAGCCAACTGACCGGGACTAGCCCTAATGAGCAGTTCTTC
CDR3: CASSQLTGTSPNEQFF
J: TRBJ2-1
D: TRBD2
V: TRBV4-1
size: -

DNA: TGTGCCAGCTCACCAGAGGTGATGAATCAAGAGACCCAGTACTTC
CDR3: CASSPEVMNQETQYF
J: TRBJ2-5
D: -
V: TRBV18
size: few

DNA: TGTGCCAGTAGTAACCGGGACAGGGCGGCCTACAATGAGCAGTTCTTC
CDR3: CASSNRDRAAYNEQFF
J: TRBJ2-1
D: TRBD1
V: TRBV19
size: few

DNA: TGTGCCATCAGTGAGCTTGGAGCAGATACGCAGTATTTT
CDR3: CAISELGADTQYF
J: TRBJ2-3
D: -
V: TRBV10-3
size: -

DNA: TGTGCCAGCAGCCTGGTGGACAGGGCTTACGAGCAGTACTTC
CDR3: CASSLVDRAYEQYF
J: TRBJ2-7
D: TRBD1
V: TRBV7-9
size: few

DNA: TGCGCCAGCAGCCAAGATGGGGGCCTTCTAGCCAAAAACATTCAGTACTTC
CDR3: CASSQDGGLLAKNIQYF
J: TRBJ2-4
D: -
V: TRBV4-3
size: few

DNA: TGTGCCAGCAGCTTAGTTCGGCAGGGGATGCACGAGCAGTACTTC
CDR3: CASSLVRQGMHEQYF
J: TRBJ2-7
D: -
V: TRBV7-9
size: many

DNA: TGCAGCGTTGAAGGCCTTTTGGTTAGCGGATACAATGAGCAGTTCTTC
CDR3: CSVEGLLVSGYNEQFF
J: TRBJ2-1
D: -
V: TRBV29-1
size: few

DNA: TGTGCCTGGAGTTTAGCGGGGGATGAGCAGTTCTTC
CDR3: CAWSLAGDEQFF
J: TRBJ2-1
D: TRBD2
V: TRBV30
size: -

DNA: TGTGCCAGCAGTTACGGGGGGGAAGGCTACGAGCAGTACTTC
CDR3: CASSYGGEGYEQYF
J: TRBJ2-7
D: TRBD2
V: TRBV6-6
size: -

DNA: TGTGCCAGCAGTTGGGGACTAGCGGGAGAAGAGACCCAGTACTTC
CDR3: CASSWGLAGEETQYF
J: TRBJ2-5
D: TRBD2
V: TRBV6-5
size: few

DNA: TGTGCCAGCAGGCAGCCCTCGGACACCGGGGAGCTGTTTTTT
CDR3: CASRQPSDTGELFF
J: TRBJ2-2
D: -
V: TRBV6-2/TRBV6-3
size: many

DNA: TGTGCCAGCAGCTTTCCCAGGACAGGAAGCTCCTATAATTCACCCCTCCACTTT
CDR3: CASSFPRTGSSYNSPLHF
J: TRBJ1-6
D: TRBD1
V: TRBV7-8
size: few

DNA: TGCGCCAGCAGGTCTTCCGGGAACCCCTACAATGAGCAGTTCTTC
CDR3: CASRSSGNPYNEQFF
J: TRBJ2-1
D: -
V: TRBV4-1
size: -

DNA: TGTGCCAGCAGCCATTTCCACCCCTCGGGGGCTAGCAATCAGCCCCAGCATTTT
CDR3: CASSHFHPSGASNQPQHF
J: TRBJ1-5
D: -
V: TRBV3-1
size: -

DNA: TGTGCCAGCAGCCAAGTACACGGCAGTAACTATGGCTACACCTTC
CDR3: CASSQVHGSNYGYTF
J: TRBJ1-2
D: -
V: TRBV14
size: -

DNA: TGCGCCAGCAGCTTCGACAGGGGGAGCTACAATGAGCAGTTCTTC
CDR3: CASSFDRGSYNEQFF
J: TRBJ2-1
D: TRBD1
V: TRBV5-1
size: -

DNA: TGCAGTGCTCCCAGGATGGGGAAAGGGAACACTGAAGCTTTCTTT
CDR3: CSAPRMGKGNTEAFF
J: TRBJ1-1
D: -
V: TRBV20-1
size: -

DNA: TGTGCCAGCAGTTACGGGACTTCGAATGAGCAGTTCTTC
CDR3: CASSYGTSNEQFF
J: TRBJ2-1
D: -
V: TRBV6-6
size: -

DNA: TGCGCCAGCAGCCAAGACTGGACAGGCTACGAGCAGTACTTC
CDR3: CASSQDWTGYEQYF
J: TRBJ2-7
D: TRBD1
V: TRBV4-1
size: many

DNA: TGTGCCAGCAGCGTAGCTTCTAGCTTTCACTACGAGCAGTACTTC
CDR3: CASSVASSFHYEQYF
J: TRBJ2-7
D: -
V: TRBV9
size: -

DNA: TGTGCCAGCAGCTTATACCGCGGACACTCGGCTGAAGCTTTCTTT
CDR3: CASSLYRGHSAEAFF
J: TRBJ1-1
D: -
V: TRBV7-9
size: -

DNA: TGTGCCAGCAGCTTACCAGGGATCAATTCACCCCTCCACTTT
CDR3: CASSLPGINSPLHF
J: TRBJ1-6
D: -
V: TRBV7-6
size: few

DNA: TGCAGCGGAGAAGCGAACACTGAAGCTTTCTTT
CDR3: CSGEANTEAFF
J: TRBJ1-1
D: -
V: TRBV29-1
size: few

DNA: TGTGCCAGCAGCACAAAGCTAGACAATGAGCAGTTCTTC
CDR3: CASSTKLDNEQFF
J: TRBJ2-1
D: -
V: TRBV9
size: -